This T cell receptor beta chain was obtained from a study of T cells expressing NK-cell markers. Study-level points and caveats: CD8+ T cells in 5 to 7 donors included dominant NKG2C+ clonotypes at roughly 1.0-7.0%. The leading position in the CD3+CD56-NKG2C+ fraction of a few donors also went to these clonotypes.

Germline V gene sequence: CDR1 SGDLS, CDR2 YYNGEE. The CDR3 sequence is 16 residues long. TCRdb reworked the 5' RACE reads into one entry per CDR3 protein, no DNA. Reported are approximately 460,000 distinct CDR3 sequences; the ten largest clones contain roughly 8%. Note on this clonotype: Its matching antigen is unknown.

The sample consisted of blood T cells: a sorted CD56 or NKG2C T cell subset, CD4+ or CD8+ T cells, or bulk PBMC T cells (not recorded which). The clonotype comes from a woman between 18 and 70 years old in good health. This chain uses TRBV9 with TRBJ2-5; the TRBD1 assignment by TCRdb is unverifiable without DNA. The CDR3 region is CASSSREGGSEETQYF.